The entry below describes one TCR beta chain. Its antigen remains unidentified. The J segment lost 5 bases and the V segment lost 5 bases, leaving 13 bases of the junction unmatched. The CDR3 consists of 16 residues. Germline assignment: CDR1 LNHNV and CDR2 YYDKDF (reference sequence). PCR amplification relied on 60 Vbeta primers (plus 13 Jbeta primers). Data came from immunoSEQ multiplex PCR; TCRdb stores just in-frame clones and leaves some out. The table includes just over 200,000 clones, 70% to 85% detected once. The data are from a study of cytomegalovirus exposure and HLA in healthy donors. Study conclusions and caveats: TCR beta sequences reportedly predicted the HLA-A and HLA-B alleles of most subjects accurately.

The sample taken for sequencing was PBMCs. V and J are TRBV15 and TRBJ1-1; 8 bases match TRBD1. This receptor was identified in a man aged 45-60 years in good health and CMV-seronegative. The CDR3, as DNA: TGTGCCACCAGCCCCCAGGGGGCAGGCAGTTGGACTGAAGCTTTCTTT. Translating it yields CATSPQGAGSWTEAFF.